This T cell receptor (beta chain) was observed in a study of CD8+CD57+ T cells in acquired aplastic anemia. The template for TCR beta VDJ and CDR3 sequence profiling was genomic DNA. TCRdb redid the calling of the reads with MiXCR, one entry per CDR3 protein. The repertoire holds fewer than 200,000 distinct CDR3 sequences, 60% to 70% seen once, with under 50% in the top ten. Trimming removed 6 bases from V and 7 bases from J, with 10 bases in between. The length of the CDR3 is 12 residues. The V gene's germline CDR1 is SEHNR and CDR2 FQNEAQ (reference sequence). This clonotype was seen a handful of times.

The chain combines TRBV7-9 with TRBJ2-1, with D possibly TRBD1 on 5 matching bases. The sample was sorted CD4+, CD8+, or CD8+CD57+ T cells (not recorded which) from PBMCs. The TCR was taken from a human donor in good health. CDR3 DNA sequence: TGTGCCAGCAGACTTCAGGGAAATGAGCAGTTCTTC. It translates to CASRLQGNEQFF.